This T cell receptor beta chain came from a study of tumour-infiltrating T cells in Burkitt lymphoma. Study details: Productive clonality predicted overall and progression-free survival.

Here immunoSEQ multiplex PCR was the method, and the copy in TCRdb shows in-frame clones only, minus some. Of about 130 clones detected, 98% appear once; the ten largest clones hold approximately 6.9%. The TCR originated in a human donor with diffuse large B-cell lymphoma. Some clones in this sample may be carry-over from other donors' samples. The sequenced material came from tumor tissue.

CDR3 amino acids: CASSDYGNGDKNIQYF. In DNA form, the CDR3 reads TGCGCCAGCAGTGACTACGGGAACGGGGACAAAAACATTCAGTACTTC. The chain links TRBV10-2 to TRBJ2-4, with D possibly being TRBD2 (5 bases). Germline CDR1 reads WSHSY; CDR2 reads SAAADI. This CDR3 has 16 residues. Deletions cut 3 bases from V and 3 bases from J, with 15 bases between.